The 14 T cell receptor beta chains given below trace back to one sample, sequenced in a study of blood T cell repertoires in COVID-19. Assay: immunoSEQ multiplex PCR; the TCRdb copy retains only in-frame clones and omits some. This sample has over 200,000 clones, with roughly 90% found just once. Sequenced: PBMCs or T cells enriched from blood (not recorded which). Every receptor here comes from a man between 35 and 55 years old who had recovered from COVID-19.

In its sample, this clone was seen a few times. Here the CDR3 reads CASSESTSNEQFF. In DNA form, the CDR3 reads TGTGCCAGCAGTGAATCGACAAGCAATGAGCAGTTCTTC. The rearrangement joins TRBV2 to TRBJ2-1; the D is unclear. This CDR3 has 13 residues. Germline-derived CDR1 and CDR2 are SNHLY and FYNNEI. V dropped 2 bases and J dropped 6 bases, with 8 bases sitting between them.

This clone was counted once. The rearrangement uses TRBV12-3 or TRBV12-4 and TRBJ1-4, with TRBD1 as a possible D gene (5 bases). V lost 8 bases and J lost 4, with 11 bases in between. The CDR3 has 13 amino acids. DNA for the CDR3: TGTGCCAGCGGTACCAGGGTTAATGAAAAACTGTTTTTT. This translates into CASGTRVNEKLFF.

The V call is TRBV15, the J call TRBJ1-6; a weak D match, TRBD1 (6 bases). Germline-derived CDR1 and CDR2 are LNHNV and YYDKDF (reference sequence). V was shortened by 5 bases and J by 7 bases, with 9 bases between the two germline ends. This CDR3 has 13 amino acids. Here the CDR3 DNA reads TGTGCCACCAGCGACAGGATGAATTCACCCCTCCACTTT. It specifies CATSDRMNSPLHF. Filled out from reference TRBV15 and TRBJ1-6, the complete variable domain reads DAMVIQNPRYQVTQFGKPVTLSCSQTLNHNVMYWYQQKSSQAPKLLFHYYDKDFNNEADTPDNFQSRRPNTSFCFLDIRSPGLGDTAMYLCATSDRMNSPLHFGNGTRLTVT.

This clone occurred a few times. The chain carries TRBV14 and TRBJ1-1, with a tentative D call TRBD1 (5 bases). The CDR3 contains 14 residues. Germline V lookup: CDR1 SGHDN, CDR2 FVKESK. V dropped 1 base and J dropped 6 bases, with 12 bases sitting between them. As DNA, the CDR3 is TGTGCCAGCAGCCAAGTGTTAGGGGCTGCTGAAGCTTTCTTT. This codes for CASSQVLGAAEAFF.

The V and J genes are TRBV27 and TRBJ2-7; possible D gene TRBD2, 6 bases. The CDR3 extends over 17 amino acids. From germline, CDR1 is MNHEY and CDR2 SMNVEV (reference sequence). V was clipped by 4 bases and J by 1 base, with 20 bases between them. This chain's CDR3 is CASSYRGNFPLSYEQYF. The CDR3 DNA reads as TGTGCCAGCAGTTATCGGGGGAACTTCCCTTTATCCTACGAGCAGTACTTC.

The chain recombines TRBV1 with TRBJ2-7; TRBD1 is the table's D call and was not checked against the DNA. TRBV1 counts as a pseudogene. The CDR3 sequence is 14 residues long. The CDR3 coding sequence is TGCACCAGCAGCCACGACAGGTCTTTGGGCGAGCAGTACTTC. Translating it yields CTSSHDRSLGEQYF.

This rearrangement joins TRBV19 to TRBJ1-3, with 9 bases aligning to TRBD1. V shed 9 bases, J shed 4 bases, and the junction held 4 bases outside the gene matches. The CDR3 totals 13 residues. Germline loops: CDR1 LNHDA, CDR2 SQIVND (reference sequence). CDR3 DNA sequence: TGTGCCAGACAGGGGGCAGGAGGAAACACCATATATTTT. This sequence encodes CARQGAGGNTIYF. Looking up the rest from reference TRBV19 and TRBJ1-3 gives the full variable domain: DGGITQSPKYLFRKEGQNVTLSCEQNLNHDAMYWYRQDPGQGLRLIYYSQIVNDFQKGDIAEGYSVSREKKESFPLTVTSAQKNPTAFYLCARQGAGGNTIYFGEGSWLTVV.

The rearrangement joins TRBV7-6 to TRBJ1-3; 9 positions agree with TRBD1. The CDR3 runs 15 residues. From germline, CDR1 is SGHVS and CDR2 FNYEAQ. Losses at the gene ends were 1 base for V and 4 bases for J; bases not matched to a gene: 2. CDR3: CASSLDRGPGNTIYF. For the CDR3, the DNA is TGTGCCAGCAGCTTAGACAGGGGGCCAGGAAACACCATATATTTT.

Only one count was recorded for this clone. This chain connects TRBV5-1 to TRBJ1-2; D is possibly TRBD1 (6 bases). Germline CDR1 and CDR2: SGHRS and YFSETQ. Between the trimmed V and J ends, which lost 0 bases and 6 bases, there was a span of 21 bases. The CDR3 sequence is 17 residues long. The CDR3 DNA reads as TGCGCCAGCAGCTTGGCAGGGGCTACCGGTGGTGAGCATGGCTACACCTTC. This translates into CASSLAGATGGEHGYTF.

The chain joins TRBV9 to TRBJ1-6; tentative D call: TRBD1 (5 bases). The V gene's germline CDR1 is SGDLS and CDR2 YYNGEE. V dropped 0 bases and J dropped 8 bases, with 12 bases sitting between them. The CDR3 is made up of 15 amino acids. The CDR3 here is CASSVESGFDSPLHF. As DNA, the CDR3 is TGTGCCAGCAGCGTAGAATCAGGGTTCGATTCACCCCTCCACTTT.

The gene calls are TRBV19 and TRBJ1-4; no firm D call. The CDR3 has 16 amino acids. V was pared by 5 bases and J by 0 bases, with 13 bases between. CDR1 and CDR2 (germline): LNHDA, SQIVND (reference sequence). The CDR3 DNA reads TGTGCCAGTAGTGCCCAACAAGTCTCAACTAATGAAAAACTGTTTTTT. Its protein product is CASSAQQVSTNEKLFF.

The chain has TRBV5-1 and TRBJ2-3; D is perhaps TRBD2 (5 bases). The CDR3 has 15 amino acids. Trimming took off 2 bases at V and 2 bases at J, with 12 bases between the two ends. Germline CDR1 SGHRS, CDR2 YFSETQ. The CDR3 sequence: CASSFEGWPTDTQYF. The CDR3 DNA is TGCGCCAGCAGCTTTGAGGGTTGGCCCACAGATACGCAGTATTTT.

This clone was seen a few times. V gene TRBV7-3 combines with J gene TRBJ2-3; 8 nucleotides align to TRBD2. This CDR3 spans 14 amino acids. Germline lookup yields CDR1 SGHTA and CDR2 FQGTGA. J lost 2 bases, V lost 5 bases, and 3 bases had no gene match. The CDR3 DNA is TGTGCCAGCAGCGGCGGGAGGACCACAGATACGCAGTATTTT. It is translated as CASSGGRTTDTQYF.

This clone was found once. J is TRBJ1-2 and V is TRBV25-1, with D perhaps TRBD1 (6 bases). The length of the CDR3 is 15 residues. Trimming took off 3 bases at V and 4 bases at J, with 15 bases between the two ends. The V gene's germline CDR1 is MGHDK and CDR2 SYGVNS. The CDR3 sequence is CASSDSFRGAYGYTF. The CDR3 DNA reads as TGTGCCAGCAGTGATTCTTTCAGGGGCGCCTATGGCTACACCTTC.